This T cell receptor (beta chain) was retrieved from a study of blood T cell repertoires in COVID-19 (dated by TCRdb to the early 2020s). A note on the overall study: Samples from collaborators originated in the United States, Italy and Spain and spanned both the acute and convalescent phases of COVID-19. The material from the prospective study consisted of cDNA or gDNA derived from T cells, B-cell-depleted T cells, or PBMCs. Subjects who had been exposed to COVID-19, were actively infected with it, or had recovered from it provided the deeply sampled blood TCRbeta repertoires that made up the dataset. A freely available public database, intended as a resource for researchers studying the immune response to SARS-CoV-2, is where the repertoires were released. Samples came from the ongoing ImmuneRACE study (first 160 participants) plus 1,254 subjects from 6 global collaborators. Nearly every sample came with metadata listing a de-identified subject ID, COVID-19 status, age in years and sex. Where available, HLA class I and class II types were obtained from metadata supplied by the sample provider rather than from assay-based typing. What the authors observed across the whole study: Clinical and demographic metadata were provided uncurated, with the amount varying by source and participant.

TCRbeta CDR3 regions were amplified from genomic DNA using the immunoSEQ Assay, a bias-controlled multiplex PCR. The published analysis was carried out like this. Nucleated cell counts per sample were estimated from amplification of reference gene primers within the assay. To quantify the absolute abundance of each unique TCRbeta CDR3 rearrangement, sequence reads were collapsed and filtered. For each sample, productive Simpson clonality was calculated as the square root of Simpson's diversity index across productive rearrangements. TCRdb holds this immuneACCESS table with in-frame rearrangements only. Some clones are missing; in checked studies, unresolved V genes explain under half, and the rest has no known cause. V, J and clone size are taken as reported in that table, and D and trimming were inferred from the DNA itself. This sample has about 440,000 clones in its table, and around 89% of those were observed once. The ten largest clones take up roughly 4% of the sample.

Collaborating institutions collected whole blood in K2EDTA tubes following their own protocols. Collaborator samples were shipped for TCRbeta analysis as frozen whole blood, isolated PBMCs, or DNA extracted from either sample type. From the cysteine through the phenylalanine, the CDR3 covers 15 amino acids. CDR3 DNA is the only sequence kept; it has 45 bases, read in frame from the first base. Based on the germline V gene (reference sequence), the CDR1 and CDR2 sequences are SEHNR and FQNEAQ. The germline V end is reduced by 1 base and the J end by 2 bases; junction bases left unmatched: 2. The count of this clone is one. The clone's antigen remains unknown. Base qualities are not recorded, but no much larger clone differs from it by a single base.

This receptor was taken from a woman aged 25-40 years with acute or convalescent COVID-19. The sample was peripheral blood. The chain uses TRBV7-9 and TRBJ2-7; TRBD1 fits 10 bases in the junction. The CDR3 corresponds to CASSLVDRGTYEQYF. The DNA sequence is TGTGCCAGCAGCTTAGTGGACAGGGGGACCTACGAGCAGTACTTC.